Shown below are 3 T cell receptor beta chains from a single sample sequenced in a study of chemoradiotherapy in HPV16-positive cancers. Using immunoSEQ multiplex PCR, the repertoire was profiled, and TCRdb retains in-frame clones only, with some absent. The data contain around 10,000 clones, about four fifths of them singletons. Sequencing was performed on blood, taken from a patient who underwent chemoradiotherapy. These receptor sequences come from a human donor with HPV-associated anogenital cancer.

The rearrangement joins TRBV6-5 to TRBJ1-6; D uncertain. The CDR3 is 15 amino acids. Per germline, CDR1 MNHEY and CDR2 SVGAGI. V lost 7 bases to trimming and J lost 9 bases, with 19 bases between them. In DNA, the CDR3 is TGTGCCAGCAACCCGATGACGACGACCCGTTCACCCCTCCACTTT. Amino acid sequence: CASNPMTTTRSPLHF.

In DNA form, the CDR3 reads TGTGCCAGCAGCTTAGAGAGTAGGGGCACTGAAGCTTTCTTT. This gives the protein CASSLESRGTEAFF. This chain links TRBV7-9 with TRBJ1-1, with D maybe TRBD1 (5 bases). The CDR3 spans 14 residues. V was cut by 1 base and J by 4 bases, with 10 bases left in between. Germline-derived CDR1 and CDR2 are SEHNR and FQNEAQ (reference sequence).

The chain is built from TRBV11-2 and TRBJ1-1; tentatively, D is TRBD1 (6 bases). Looked up from germline, CDR1 is SGHAT and CDR2 is FQNNGV. Trimming left V 1 base short and J 8 bases short, with 11 bases between. The CDR3 extends over 13 amino acids. CDR3 protein: CASSLGRGVEAFF. The CDR3 DNA reads TGTGCCAGCAGCTTAGGGAGGGGGGTCGAAGCTTTCTTT.